The sequence of this T cell receptor (beta chain) was determined in a study of response to subunit inactivated influenza vaccine. The V segment lost 5 bases and the J segment 3 bases; nucleotides outside the gene matches: 5. The CDR3 has 15 residues. Germline V gives CDR1 ENHRY, CDR2 SYGVKD. Study findings and constraints: Seasonal influenza vaccination, on each occasion, was suggested by the authors to recruit few new T cells.

TCRdb independently ran MiXCR on the RT-PCR reads; one entry per CDR3 protein. Among approximately 520,000 distinct CDR3 sequences listed, 16% were seen once. With respect to this clonotype: Its antigen is currently unknown.

The receptor was derived from a man aged 50 to 69 who received an inactivated influenza vaccine. The V and J genes are TRBV10-3 and TRBJ2-3; 10 bases agree with TRBD1. The sample consisted of CD4+ T cells sorted from PBMCs, taken roughly 24 months after vaccination. This chain's CDR3 is CAISNRDRGTDTQYF. CDR3 coding DNA: TGTGCCATCAGTAACCGGGACAGGGGAACAGATACGCAGTATTTT.